Shown below are 9 T cell receptor beta chains from a single sample sequenced in a study of shared clonotypes between healthy human individuals. TCRdb's copy holds only in-frame clones and misses some; the assay was immunoSEQ multiplex PCR. The sample has tens of thousands of clones, over 55% seen once. Sequencing was carried out using memory CD8+ T cells sorted from blood. As for subset: CD45RO+ cells pooled with CCR7-negative TemRA cells. All receptors derive from a man aged 25-40 years in good health.

About this clone itself: This CDR3 is also generated by other DNA sequences in the sample. This chain uses TRBV30 with TRBJ2-1; TRBD2 matches at 12 bases. This CDR3 comprises 15 residues. V lost 0 bases and J lost 3; bases outside the gene matches: 0. Per germline, CDR1 GTSNPN and CDR2 SVGIG (reference sequence). Written as DNA, the CDR3 is TGTGCCTGGAGTGTACTAGCGGGAGGCTACAATGAGCAGTTCTTC. It encodes CAWSVLAGGYNEQFF.

This clone has a handful of counts. CDR3 DNA: TGTGCCAGTAGCCCAGTCGGGACAGGGGGCACTGAAGCTTTCTTT. Translating gives CASSPVGTGGTEAFF. The gene calls are TRBV19 and TRBJ1-1; 11 nucleotides agree with TRBD1. CDR3 length equals 15 residues. Germline lookup yields CDR1 LNHDA and CDR2 SQIVND (reference sequence). J lost 4 bases, V lost 6 bases, and 7 bases had no gene match.

This clone was seen once. The V and J genes are TRBV27 and TRBJ2-1, with 7 bases lining up with TRBD2. Unmatched junction bases numbered 3, after V lost 2 bases and J lost 2 bases. Germline loops: CDR1 MNHEY, CDR2 SMNVEV (reference sequence). The CDR3 totals 15 residues. CDR3 nucleotides: TGTGCCAGCAGTTTACCGGGGGGAACCTACAATGAGCAGTTCTTC. Residues: CASSLPGGTYNEQFF.

The V and J genes are TRBV6-4 and TRBJ2-5; no reliable D call. Deletions cut 3 bases from V and 5 bases from J, with 10 bases between. Germline CDR1 MRHNA, CDR2 SNTAGT. This CDR3 is 13 amino acids long. CDR3 residues: CASSDSEKETQYF. DNA of the CDR3: TGTGCCAGCAGTGATTCGGAGAAGGAGACCCAGTACTTC.

CDR3 nucleotide sequence: TGTGCCAGCAGTTTCCGAGGGAATGAGCAGTTCTTC. Translation: CASSFRGNEQFF. The chain links TRBV27 to TRBJ2-1; D possibly corresponds to TRBD2 (5 bases). Trimming cost V 3 bases and J 7 bases, with 7 bases left between them. CDR1 is MNHEY and CDR2 is SMNVEV in the germline V gene (reference sequence). This CDR3 contains 12 residues.

This chain uses TRBV21-1 with TRBJ2-3. TRBV21-1 is deemed a pseudogene. The CDR3 runs 16 residues. In DNA form, the CDR3 reads TGTGCCAGCAGCCAATGTCGGGCTATGTCCACAGATACGCAGTATTTT. Encoded protein: CASSQCRAMSTDTQYF.

As DNA, the CDR3 is TGTGCCAGCATGTTACTCCACAATCAGCCCCAGCATTTT. The encoded protein is CASMLLHNQPQHF. This chain links TRBV28 with TRBJ1-5; D gene ambiguous. The germline gives CDR1 MDHEN, CDR2 SYDVKM. The length of the CDR3 is 13 residues. V gave up 7 bases and J gave up 3 bases, with 10 bases separating them.

The rearrangement links TRBV9 to TRBJ2-1; D gene uncertain. This CDR3 has 14 amino acids. With 4 bases removed from V and 6 bases from J, the gap between germline ends came to 14 bases. CDR1 is SGDLS and CDR2 is YYNGEE in the germline V gene. In nucleotides, the CDR3 is TGTGCCAGCAGCACAACTGGAAGGGCCAATGAGCAGTTCTTC. This encodes CASSTTGRANEQFF.

The rearrangement joins TRBV6-6 to TRBJ1-5, with D possibly TRBD1 on 5 matching bases. Between the trimmed V and J ends, which lost 0 bases and 5 bases, there was a span of 5 bases. CDR1 and CDR2 (germline): MNHNY, SVGAGI (reference sequence). The CDR3 is made up of 13 amino acids. Here the CDR3 reads CASSYSGDQPQHF. In DNA, the CDR3 is TGTGCCAGCAGTTACTCAGGGGATCAGCCCCAGCATTTT.